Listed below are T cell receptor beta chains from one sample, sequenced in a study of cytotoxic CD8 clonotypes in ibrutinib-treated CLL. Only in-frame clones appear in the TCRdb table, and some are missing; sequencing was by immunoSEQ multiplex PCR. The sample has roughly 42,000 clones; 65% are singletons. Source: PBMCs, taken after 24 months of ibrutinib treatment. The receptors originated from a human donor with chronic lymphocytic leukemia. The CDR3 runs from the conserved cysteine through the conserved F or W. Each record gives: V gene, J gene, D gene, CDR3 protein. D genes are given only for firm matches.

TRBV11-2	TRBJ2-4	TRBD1	CASSSRPDRGPKNIQYF
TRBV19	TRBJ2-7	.	CARPIPQGHHEQYF
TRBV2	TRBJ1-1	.	CASARNTEAFF
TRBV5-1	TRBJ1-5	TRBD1	CASSLVGGDQPQHF
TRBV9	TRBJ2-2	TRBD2	CASSSRLAGRVGELFF
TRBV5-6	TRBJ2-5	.	CASSSWDGETQYF
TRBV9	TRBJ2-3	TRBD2	CASSVQWTSGKDTQYF
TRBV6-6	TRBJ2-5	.	CASMVGGQETQYF
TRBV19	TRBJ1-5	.	CASSINTYNQPQHF
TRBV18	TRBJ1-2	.	CASSRLQDDGYTF
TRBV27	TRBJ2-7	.	CASSFGPSLSEQYF
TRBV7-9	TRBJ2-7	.	CASSFRSVRGPSYEQYF
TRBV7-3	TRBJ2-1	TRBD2	CASSGTSGSYNEQFF
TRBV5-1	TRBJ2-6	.	CASSLRQTGANVLTF
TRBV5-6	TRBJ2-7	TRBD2	CASSLAGAPYEQYF